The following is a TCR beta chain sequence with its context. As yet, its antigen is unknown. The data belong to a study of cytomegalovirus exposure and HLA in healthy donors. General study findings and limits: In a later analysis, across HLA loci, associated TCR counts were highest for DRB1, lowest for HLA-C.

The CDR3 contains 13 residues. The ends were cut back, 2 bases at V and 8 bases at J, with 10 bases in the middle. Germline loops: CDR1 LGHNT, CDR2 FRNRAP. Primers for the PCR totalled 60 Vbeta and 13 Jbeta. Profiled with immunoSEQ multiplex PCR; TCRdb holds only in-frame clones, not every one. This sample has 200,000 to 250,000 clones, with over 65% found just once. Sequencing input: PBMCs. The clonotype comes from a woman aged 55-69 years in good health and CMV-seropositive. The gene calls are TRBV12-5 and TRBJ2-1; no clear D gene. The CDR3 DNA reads TGTGCTAGTGGTTTGACCAAGCTGGATGAGCAGTTCTTC. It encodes CASGLTKLDEQFF.